The 4 T cell receptor beta chains below all came from one sample that was sequenced in a study of T cell changes during pregnancy in multiple sclerosis. This table comes from immunoSEQ multiplex PCR, and its TCRdb copy is limited to in-frame clones, with some not included. Counted here are 85,000 to 130,000 clones, roughly nine tenths occurring once; the ten biggest clones make up approximately 1.5%. The sample in question was peripheral blood, obtained before pregnancy. Receptors originate from a female donor with multiple sclerosis, enrolled in a pregnancy study.

V and J are TRBV7-3 and TRBJ2-1; the D is unclear. CDR3 length equals 14 residues. Trimming shortened V by 2 bases and J by 4 bases, and 9 bases separated the two germline ends. Germline V lookup: CDR1 SGHTA, CDR2 FQGTGA. The CDR3 sequence: CASSLAVPYNEQFF. DNA for the CDR3: TGTGCCAGCAGCTTAGCGGTGCCGTACAATGAGCAGTTCTTC.

This clone showed up just once. One end of the junction varies from germline; a read error may be responsible. The chain uses TRBV7-7 and TRBJ2-5, with 7 nucleotides matching TRBD2. The length of the CDR3 is 13 residues. CDR1 SSHAT and CDR2 FNYEAQ come from the germline V gene (reference sequence). CDR3 nucleotides: TGTGCTAGCAGCCGCGGGAGTTGGGAGACCCAGTACTTC. Protein: CASSRGSWETQYF.

V usage is TRBV10-3 and J usage is TRBJ2-7; perhaps TRBD2 as D (6 bases). V was shortened by 4 bases and J by 5 bases, with 9 bases between the two germline ends. The CDR3 runs 12 residues. Germline CDR1 reads ENHRY; CDR2 reads SYGVKD. The CDR3 reads CAISVAENEQYF. The CDR3 DNA follows: TGTGCCATCAGTGTAGCGGAAAACGAGCAGTACTTC.

V gene TRBV4-3 combines with J gene TRBJ1-5; D perhaps matches TRBD1 (5 bases). V was trimmed by 0 bases and J by 2 bases, leaving 11 bases between them. The CDR3 loop spans 16 amino acids. Germline-derived CDR1 and CDR2 are LGHNA and YSLEER. CDR3 in amino acids: CASSQDHGGRNQPQHF. CDR3 DNA sequence: TGCGCCAGCAGCCAAGATCACGGGGGTCGCAATCAGCCCCAGCATTTT.